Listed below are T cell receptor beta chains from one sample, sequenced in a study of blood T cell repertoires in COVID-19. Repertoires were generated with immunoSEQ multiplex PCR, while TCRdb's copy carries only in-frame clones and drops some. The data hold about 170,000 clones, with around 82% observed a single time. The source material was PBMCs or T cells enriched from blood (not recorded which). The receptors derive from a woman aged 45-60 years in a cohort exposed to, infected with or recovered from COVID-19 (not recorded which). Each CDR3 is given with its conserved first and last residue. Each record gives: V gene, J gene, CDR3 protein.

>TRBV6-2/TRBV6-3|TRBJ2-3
CASSSRSGGGTDTQYF
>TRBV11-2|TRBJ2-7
CASSFGGEDEQYF
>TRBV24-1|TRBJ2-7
CATSDSTAGAGLDEQYF
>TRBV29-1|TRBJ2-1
CSVEAAGTSGGGRKGSYNEQFF
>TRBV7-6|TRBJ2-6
CASSLAPKGVGANVLTF
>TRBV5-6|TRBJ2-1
CASGKRGNEQFF
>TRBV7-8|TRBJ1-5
CASSARLNPEGQPQHF
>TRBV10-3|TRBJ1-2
CAISGEGPYGYTF
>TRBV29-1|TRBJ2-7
CSVQGGNAYEQYF
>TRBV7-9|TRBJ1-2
CASSTNGQLYGYTF
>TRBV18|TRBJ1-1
CASSPTRGNTEAFF
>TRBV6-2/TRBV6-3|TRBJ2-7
CASSYLTGVNRDRSNEQYF
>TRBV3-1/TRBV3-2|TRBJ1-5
CASSLGTLQNQPQHF
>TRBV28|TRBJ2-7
CASSPSGRAVYEQYF
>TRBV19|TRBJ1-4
CASSLLDSTNEKLFF
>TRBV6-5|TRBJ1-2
CASSSQYGYTF
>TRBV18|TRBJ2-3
CASSLGTQSTDTQYF
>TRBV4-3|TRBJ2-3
CASSQAGGAGGTDTQYF
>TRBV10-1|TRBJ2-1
CASSSRTSGINNEQFF
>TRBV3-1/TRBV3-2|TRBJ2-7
CASTPEQGAYEQYF
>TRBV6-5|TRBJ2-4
CASTGGGTKNIQYF
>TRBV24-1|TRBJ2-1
CATSEHPGLAGGLGNEQFF
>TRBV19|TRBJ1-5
CASSIRGQRSQPQHF
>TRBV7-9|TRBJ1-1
CASSQIGTGVLAEAFF
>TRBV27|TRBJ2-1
CASSSPSRGYNEQFF
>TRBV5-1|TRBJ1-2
CASSLEGQGPYGYTF
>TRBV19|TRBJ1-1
CASSPLANTEAFF
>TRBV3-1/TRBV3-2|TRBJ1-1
CASSQNGGTEAFF
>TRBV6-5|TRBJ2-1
CATLGSSGIHEQFF
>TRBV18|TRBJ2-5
CASSPTGATETQYF
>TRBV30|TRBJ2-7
CAWSPGYEQYF
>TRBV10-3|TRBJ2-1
CAIRETEGPLQAKNDYNEQFF
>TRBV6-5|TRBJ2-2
CGSGTGLAGELFF
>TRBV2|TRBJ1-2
CAGRGVSYGYTF
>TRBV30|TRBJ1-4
CAWDSTGGNEKLFF
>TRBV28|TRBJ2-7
CASSLEYTGGEQYF
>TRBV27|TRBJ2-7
CASSSPGHRSYEQYF